This paragraph reports one T cell receptor beta chain. Its antigen is unknown. Some clones are missing from TCRdb's copy, which holds only in-frame ones; the method was immunoSEQ multiplex PCR. In the table there are 2 million to 2.5 million clones, roughly 92% of which are singletons. Free of recent acute infections or vaccinations, the donors were healthy HIV-negative adults. These data come from a study of shared clonotypes between healthy human individuals. Study-level findings and limits: Deeper or shallower sequencing was expected to change how clonotypes are shared among donors. Few donors restricted represented genetic and exposure-history diversity.

V gave up 4 bases and J gave up 4 bases, with 14 bases separating them. The CDR3 contains 15 residues. In germline, CDR1 is LGHNA, CDR2 YSLEER. The material sequenced was naive CD4+ T cells from PBMCs. Subset reported: CD45RA+ positively selected. This receptor was taken from a young man in good health. Some clones in this sample may be carry-over from other donors' samples. The chain joins TRBV4-3 to TRBJ2-1, with D possibly being TRBD1 (6 bases). CDR3 DNA: TGCGCCAGCAGCCGTCCGGGACAAACATACAATGAGCAGTTCTTC. This gives the protein CASSRPGQTYNEQFF.